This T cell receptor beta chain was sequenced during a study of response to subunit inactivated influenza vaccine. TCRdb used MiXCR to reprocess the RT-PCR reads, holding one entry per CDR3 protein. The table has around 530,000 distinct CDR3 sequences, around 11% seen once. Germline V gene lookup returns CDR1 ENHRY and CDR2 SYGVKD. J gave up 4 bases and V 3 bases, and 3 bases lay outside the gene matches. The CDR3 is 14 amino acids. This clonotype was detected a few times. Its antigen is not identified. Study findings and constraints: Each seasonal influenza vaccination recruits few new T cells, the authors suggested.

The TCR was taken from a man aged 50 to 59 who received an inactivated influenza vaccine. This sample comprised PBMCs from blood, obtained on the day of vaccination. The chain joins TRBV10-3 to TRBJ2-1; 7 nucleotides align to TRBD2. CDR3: CAISEIGGYNEQFF. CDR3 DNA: TGTGCCATCAGTGAAATCGGGGGGTACAATGAGCAGTTCTTC.